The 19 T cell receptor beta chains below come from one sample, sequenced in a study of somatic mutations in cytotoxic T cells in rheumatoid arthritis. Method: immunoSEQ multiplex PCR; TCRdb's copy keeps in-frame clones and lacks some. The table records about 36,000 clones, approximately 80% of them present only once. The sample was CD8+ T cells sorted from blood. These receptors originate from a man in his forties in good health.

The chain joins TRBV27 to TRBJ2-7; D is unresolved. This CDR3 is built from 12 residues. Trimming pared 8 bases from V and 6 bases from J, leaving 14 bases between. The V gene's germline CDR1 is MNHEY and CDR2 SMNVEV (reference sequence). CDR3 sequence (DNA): TGTGCCAGCGGGTCCCCCTACAGCGAGCAGTACTTC. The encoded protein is CASGSPYSEQYF.

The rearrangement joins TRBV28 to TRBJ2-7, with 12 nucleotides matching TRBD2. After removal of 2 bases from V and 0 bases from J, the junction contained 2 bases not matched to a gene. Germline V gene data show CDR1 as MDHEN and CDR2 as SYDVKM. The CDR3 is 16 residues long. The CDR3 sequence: CASSLQTSGSSYEQYF. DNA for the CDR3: TGTGCCAGCAGTTTACAGACTAGCGGGAGCTCCTACGAGCAGTACTTC.

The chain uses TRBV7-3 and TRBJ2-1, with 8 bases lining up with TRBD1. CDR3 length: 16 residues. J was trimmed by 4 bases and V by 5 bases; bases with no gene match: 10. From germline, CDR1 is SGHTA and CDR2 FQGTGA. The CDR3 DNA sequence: TGTGCCAGCAGCAAAGGCGTCAGGGGGCTATACAATGAGCAGTTCTTC. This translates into CASSKGVRGLYNEQFF.

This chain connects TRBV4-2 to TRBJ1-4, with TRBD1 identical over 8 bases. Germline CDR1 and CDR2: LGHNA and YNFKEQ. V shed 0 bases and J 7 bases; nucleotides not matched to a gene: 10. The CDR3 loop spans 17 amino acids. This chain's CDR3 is CASSQETGQGAGEKLFF. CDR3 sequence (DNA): TGTGCCAGCAGCCAAGAAACGGGGCAGGGGGCAGGTGAAAAACTGTTTTTT.

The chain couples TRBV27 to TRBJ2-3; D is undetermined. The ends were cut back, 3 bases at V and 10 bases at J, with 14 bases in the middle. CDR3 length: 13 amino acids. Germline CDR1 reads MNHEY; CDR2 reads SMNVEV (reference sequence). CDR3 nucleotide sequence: TGTGCCAGCAGTTTCGGATCGGGTGGACCGCAGTATTTT. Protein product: CASSFGSGGPQYF.

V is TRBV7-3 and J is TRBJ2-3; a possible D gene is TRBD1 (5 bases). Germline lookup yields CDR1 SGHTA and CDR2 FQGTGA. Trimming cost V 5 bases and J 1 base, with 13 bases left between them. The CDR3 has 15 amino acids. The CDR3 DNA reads TGTGCCAGCAGCCCGACAGCCCGGGGCACAGATACGCAGTATTTT. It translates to CASSPTARGTDTQYF. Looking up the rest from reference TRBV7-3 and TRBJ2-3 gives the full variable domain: GAGVSQTPSNKVTEKGKYVELRCDPISGHTALYWYRQSLGQGPEFLIYFQGTGAADDSGLPNDRFFAVRPEGSVSTLKIQRTERGDSAVYLCASSPTARGTDTQYFGPGTRLTVL.

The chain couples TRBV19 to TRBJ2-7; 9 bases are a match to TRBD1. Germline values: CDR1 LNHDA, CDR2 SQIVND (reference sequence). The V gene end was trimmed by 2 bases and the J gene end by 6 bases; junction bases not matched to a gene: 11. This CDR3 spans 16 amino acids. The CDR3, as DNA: TGTGCCAGTAGTATACTCTCCGGGACAGGGTATCGCGAGCAGTACTTC. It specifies CASSILSGTGYREQYF.

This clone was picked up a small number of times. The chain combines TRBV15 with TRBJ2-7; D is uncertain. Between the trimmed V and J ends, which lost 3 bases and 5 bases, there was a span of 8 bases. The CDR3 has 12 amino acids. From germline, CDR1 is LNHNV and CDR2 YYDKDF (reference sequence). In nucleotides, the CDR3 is TGTGCCACCAGCAGTGATTTCGACGAGCAGTACTTC. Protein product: CATSSDFDEQYF.

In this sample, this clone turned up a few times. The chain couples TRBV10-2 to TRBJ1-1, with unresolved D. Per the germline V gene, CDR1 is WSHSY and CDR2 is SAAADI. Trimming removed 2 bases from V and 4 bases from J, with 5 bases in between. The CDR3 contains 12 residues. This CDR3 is CASSEGGTEAFF. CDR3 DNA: TGCGCCAGCAGTGAGGGAGGCACTGAAGCTTTCTTT.

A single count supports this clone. The CDR3 is CSVEDPVQGHGNTIYF. CDR3 nucleotide sequence: TGCAGCGTTGAAGATCCGGTCCAGGGTCATGGGAACACCATATATTTT. V usage is TRBV29-1 and J usage is TRBJ1-3; tentative D call: TRBD1 (5 bases). Germline V gives CDR1 SQVTM, CDR2 ANQGSEA. This CDR3 region has 16 residues. V lost 0 bases, J lost 7 bases, and 19 bases lay in between.

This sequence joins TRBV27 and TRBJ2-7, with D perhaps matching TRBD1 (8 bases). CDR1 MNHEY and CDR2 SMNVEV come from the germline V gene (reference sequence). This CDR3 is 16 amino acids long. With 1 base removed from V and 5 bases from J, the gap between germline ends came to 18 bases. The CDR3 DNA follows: TGTGCCAGCAGTTTATGGGCGGACAGGGAGGGGGACGAGCAGTACTTC. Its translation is CASSLWADREGDEQYF.

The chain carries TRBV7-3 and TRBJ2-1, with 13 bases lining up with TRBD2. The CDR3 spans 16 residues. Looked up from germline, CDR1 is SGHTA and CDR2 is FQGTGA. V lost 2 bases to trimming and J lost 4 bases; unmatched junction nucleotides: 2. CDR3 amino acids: CASSLGLAGAYNEQFF. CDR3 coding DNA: TGTGCCAGCAGCTTAGGACTAGCGGGAGCATACAATGAGCAGTTCTTC.

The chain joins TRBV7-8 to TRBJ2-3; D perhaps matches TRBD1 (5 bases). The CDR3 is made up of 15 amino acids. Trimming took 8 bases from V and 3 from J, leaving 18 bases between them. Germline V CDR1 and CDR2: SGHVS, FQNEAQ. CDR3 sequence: CASGESDRFTDTQYF. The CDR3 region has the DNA TGTGCCAGCGGGGAAAGCGACAGATTTACAGATACGCAGTATTTT.

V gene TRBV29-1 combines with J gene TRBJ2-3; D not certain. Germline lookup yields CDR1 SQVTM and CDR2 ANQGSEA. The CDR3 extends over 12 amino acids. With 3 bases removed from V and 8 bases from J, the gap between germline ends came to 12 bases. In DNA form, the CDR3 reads TGCAGCGTTGACATCCCTCAAGGTACGCAGTATTTT. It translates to CSVDIPQGTQYF.

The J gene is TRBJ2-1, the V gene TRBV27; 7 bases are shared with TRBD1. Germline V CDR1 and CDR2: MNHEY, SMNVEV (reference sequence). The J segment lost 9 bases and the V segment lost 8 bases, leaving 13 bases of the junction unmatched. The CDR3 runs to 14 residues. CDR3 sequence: CASVGLGGHTEQFF. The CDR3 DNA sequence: TGTGCCAGCGTTGGGTTAGGGGGCCACACTGAGCAGTTCTTC.

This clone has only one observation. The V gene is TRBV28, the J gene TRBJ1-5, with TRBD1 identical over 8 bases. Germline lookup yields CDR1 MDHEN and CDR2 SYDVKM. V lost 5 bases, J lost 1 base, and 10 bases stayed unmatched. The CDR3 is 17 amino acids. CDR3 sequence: CASSPRTGRVSNQPQHF. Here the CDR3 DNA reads TGTGCCAGCAGTCCCAGGACAGGGAGGGTGAGCAATCAGCCCCAGCATTTT.

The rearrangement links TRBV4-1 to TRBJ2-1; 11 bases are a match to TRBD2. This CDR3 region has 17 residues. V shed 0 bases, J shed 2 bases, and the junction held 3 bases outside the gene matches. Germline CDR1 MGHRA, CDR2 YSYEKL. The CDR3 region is CASSQDLAGGPYNEQFF. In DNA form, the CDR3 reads TGCGCCAGCAGCCAAGATTTAGCGGGAGGGCCCTACAATGAGCAGTTCTTC.

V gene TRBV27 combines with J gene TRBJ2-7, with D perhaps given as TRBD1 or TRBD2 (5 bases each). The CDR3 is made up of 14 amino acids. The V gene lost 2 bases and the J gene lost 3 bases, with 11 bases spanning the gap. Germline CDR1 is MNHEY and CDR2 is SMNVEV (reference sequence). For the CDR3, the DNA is TGTGCCAGCAGTTTAGGGGGAGTCGACTACGAGCAGTACTTC. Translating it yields CASSLGGVDYEQYF.

The chain's CDR3 is CASSPLPGANVLTF. The CDR3, as DNA: TGTGCCAGCAGCCCCCTACCTGGGGCCAACGTCCTGACTTTC. The chain uses TRBV7-8 and TRBJ2-6; D call uncertain. This CDR3 spans 14 amino acids. The germline gives CDR1 SGHVS, CDR2 FQNEAQ. Trimming cost V 5 bases and J 2 bases, with 7 bases left between them.